Presented here are 28 T cell receptor beta chains from one specimen sequenced in a study of blood T cell repertoires in COVID-19. Assay: immunoSEQ multiplex PCR; the TCRdb copy retains only in-frame clones and omits some. Here the sample spans a few hundred thousand clones, roughly 87% being singletons. Material for sequencing was PBMCs or T cells enriched from blood (not recorded which). Every receptor here comes from a woman aged 45-60 years who had recovered from COVID-19.

The chain recombines TRBV9 with TRBJ1-6, with unresolved D. V lost 0 bases to trimming and J lost 8 bases, with 6 bases between them. The CDR3 totals 13 residues. The germline gives CDR1 SGDLS, CDR2 YYNGEE. This CDR3 reads CASSVAPDSPLHF. CDR3 DNA sequence: TGTGCCAGCAGCGTAGCTCCCGATTCACCCCTCCACTTT. Full variable domain (rest looked up from reference TRBV9 and TRBJ1-6): DSGVTQTPKHLITATGQRVTLRCSPRSGDLSVYWYQQSLDQGLQFLIQYYNGEERAKGNILERFSAQQFPDLHSELNLSSLELGDSALYFCASSVAPDSPLHFGNGTRLTVT.

J is TRBJ1-1 and V is TRBV4-3; 7 nucleotides align to TRBD1. V dropped 4 bases and J dropped 6; count of bases not matched to a gene: 11. Looked up from germline, CDR1 is LGHNA and CDR2 is YSLEER. There are 15 residues in the CDR3. Written as DNA, the CDR3 is TGCGCCAGCAGCCGCTCATTCGGGACAGATTCTGAAGCTTTCTTT. Its protein product is CASSRSFGTDSEAFF.

The V call is TRBV19, the J call TRBJ1-2; 10 bases match TRBD1. CDR1 LNHDA and CDR2 SQIVND come from the germline V gene (reference sequence). V trimming: 8 bases; J trimming: 6 bases; junction bases outside the gene matches: 12. The CDR3 has 15 amino acids. Here the CDR3 DNA reads TGTGCCAGTCTCACCGGGACAGGGGTCGGGCATGGCTACACCTTC. Translated: CASLTGTGVGHGYTF.

V and J are TRBV4-2 and TRBJ1-5, with D hard to call. V gave up 0 bases and J gave up 4 bases, with 13 bases separating them. Germline loops: CDR1 LGHNA, CDR2 YNFKEQ. This CDR3 region has 16 residues. Here the CDR3 DNA reads TGTGCCAGCAGCCAAGAGCTCCAGGTGGCTAATCAGCCCCAGCATTTT. The encoded protein is CASSQELQVANQPQHF.

This chain links TRBV12-3 or TRBV12-4 with TRBJ2-1; TRBD1 might be the D (5 bases). Trimming cost V 3 bases and J 6 bases, with 9 bases left between them. This CDR3 comprises 13 residues. CDR3 DNA: TGTGCCAGCAGTTTGGGGCGGATCAATGAGCAGTTCTTC. This translates into CASSLGRINEQFF.

This chain uses TRBV19 with TRBJ1-5; TRBD1 might be the D (5 bases). Looked up from germline, CDR1 is LNHDA and CDR2 is SQIVND (reference sequence). The CDR3 is 14 amino acids. Trimming pared 7 bases from V and 6 bases from J, leaving 16 bases between. CDR3 coding DNA: TGTGCCAGTAATGGGGTCCCCGGGGGTCAGCCCCAGCATTTT. Its translation is CASNGVPGGQPQHF.

The chain has TRBV5-1 and TRBJ1-3; possibly TRBD1 for D (5 bases). The CDR3 sequence is 13 residues long. Per germline, CDR1 SGHRS and CDR2 YFSETQ. V lost 5 bases and J lost 1, with 7 bases in between. CDR3 in DNA: TGCGCCAGCAGTCAGGGTTCTGGAAACACCATATATTTT. Translating it yields CASSQGSGNTIYF. Full variable domain (missing parts from reference TRBV5-1 and TRBJ1-3): KAGVTQTPRYLIKTRGQQVTLSCSPISGHRSVSWYQQTPGQGLQFLFEYFSETQRNKGNFPGRFSGRQFSNSRSEMNVSTLELGDSALYLCASSQGSGNTIYFGEGSWLTVV.

The V and J genes are TRBV5-1 and TRBJ2-7, with 7 bases fitting TRBD1. CDR1 is SGHRS and CDR2 is YFSETQ in the germline V gene. The CDR3 sequence is 14 residues long. Trimming took 0 bases from V and 5 from J; bases not matched to a gene: 5. The CDR3 reads CASSLAGQGDEQYF. The CDR3 nucleotides read TGCGCCAGCAGCTTGGCCGGGCAGGGGGACGAGCAGTACTTC.

V usage is TRBV6-5 and J usage is TRBJ1-1; D not certain. CDR3 size: 13 residues. Trimming stripped 5 bases from V and 1 base from J, with 8 bases between. Germline lookup yields CDR1 MNHEY and CDR2 SVGAGI. The CDR3 nucleotides read TGTGCCAGCAGTATGGAGGAGAACACTGAAGCTTTCTTT. This sequence encodes CASSMEENTEAFF.

The rearrangement joins TRBV29-1 to TRBJ2-4; D is unresolved. The CDR3 has 14 residues. Germline V gives CDR1 SQVTM, CDR2 ANQGSEA. Trimming shortened V by 6 bases and J by 7 bases, and 19 bases separated the two germline ends. The CDR3, as DNA: TGCAGCGTAGGTGGGCTCCCGAGCAAGAACATTCAGTACTTC. Translating gives CSVGGLPSKNIQYF.

In this sample, this clone turned up once. In DNA form, the CDR3 reads TGTGCCAGCTCACCTAGGCAGGGGGACCCATATGGCTACACCTTC. Translation gives CASSPRQGDPYGYTF. J is TRBJ1-2 and V is TRBV18; 7 bases agree with TRBD1. The ends lost 3 bases at V and 5 bases at J; junction bases unmatched: 9. The germline V gene encodes CDR1 KGHSH and CDR2 LQKENI. The CDR3 spans 15 residues.

Worth noting for this clone: At one end, the junction sequence differs from germline, possibly due to a read error. The chain combines TRBV7-8 with TRBJ2-1; 16 bases are shared with TRBD2. Germline lookup yields CDR1 SGHVS and CDR2 FQNEAQ. CDR3 length: 13 residues. The CDR3 DNA sequence: TGTGCCAGCAGCACGGGACTAGCGGGGGGGCCTGTCTTC. It is translated as CASSTGLAGGPVF.

This chain joins TRBV19 and TRBJ1-5, with D maybe TRBD1 (5 bases). Trimming pared 5 bases from V and 4 bases from J, leaving 24 bases between. Germline-derived CDR1 and CDR2 are LNHDA and SQIVND (reference sequence). The CDR3 length is 18 residues. Written as DNA, the CDR3 is TGTGCCAGTAGTCTTGCGGGGACCGACCAGCTGCCAAATCAGCCCCAGCATTTT. Its translation: CASSLAGTDQLPNQPQHF.

The table lists this clone with a few counts. The V gene is TRBV14, the J gene TRBJ1-2; TRBD1 agrees at 8 bases. Germline V gives CDR1 SGHDN, CDR2 FVKESK. With 4 bases clipped from V and 0 bases from J, the junction kept 1 base outside the gene matches. The CDR3 consists of 14 residues. As DNA, the CDR3 is TGTGCCAGCAGCCGGACAGGGCCTAACTATGGCTACACCTTC. As protein: CASSRTGPNYGYTF.

J is TRBJ2-1 and V is TRBV7-9, with 7 bases lining up with TRBD1. The CDR3 has 14 residues. Germline trimming cut 3 bases from V and 8 bases from J; bases unmatched to any gene: 7. Germline CDR1 SEHNR, CDR2 FQNEAQ (reference sequence). The CDR3 loop reads CASSLGADRDEQFF. CDR3 in DNA: TGTGCCAGCAGCTTGGGGGCCGACAGGGATGAGCAGTTCTTC.

This clone was counted a single time. CDR3: CASSPTAGQWVGGYTF. CDR3 sequence (DNA): TGCGCCAGCAGCCCCACAGCAGGACAGTGGGTTGGTGGCTACACCTTC. This rearrangement joins TRBV4-3 to TRBJ1-2; D perhaps matches TRBD1 (6 bases). Per germline, CDR1 LGHNA and CDR2 YSLEER. The CDR3 is 16 amino acids. Trimming shortened V by 4 bases and J by 7 bases, and 22 bases separated the two germline ends.

The chain joins TRBV7-2 to TRBJ1-5; possible D gene TRBD1, 5 bases. This CDR3 is 16 amino acids long. V gave up 0 bases and J gave up 0 bases, with 9 bases separating them. Germline CDR1 reads SGHTA; CDR2 reads FQGNSA. The CDR3 here is CASSLAGQYSNQPQHF. The CDR3 DNA reads TGTGCCAGCAGCTTAGCGGGGCAATATAGCAATCAGCCCCAGCATTTT.

The chain couples TRBV6-1 to TRBJ1-3, with D perhaps TRBD1 (6 bases). V lost 2 bases and J lost 0, with 14 bases in between. Germline CDR1 is MNHNS and CDR2 is SASEGT. The CDR3 extends over 17 amino acids. The CDR3 nucleotides read TGTGCCAGCAGTGAATCCCTCGTAGGGGGCTCTGGAAACACCATATATTTT. Translated: CASSESLVGGSGNTIYF.

This chain links TRBV7-2 with TRBJ2-7, with D perhaps TRBD2 (5 bases). This CDR3 comprises 16 residues. Trimming took 5 bases from V and 4 from J, leaving 21 bases between them. CDR1 SGHTA and CDR2 FQGNSA come from the germline V gene. The CDR3: CASSIGPYGVRYEQYF. CDR3 nucleotides: TGTGCCAGCAGCATAGGTCCTTACGGGGTGCGGTACGAGCAGTACTTC.

This clone showed up just a few times. The chain links TRBV15 to TRBJ1-1; TRBD1 matches at 7 bases. CDR3 length: 16 residues. Germline assignment: CDR1 LNHNV and CDR2 YYDKDF (reference sequence). The junction had 11 bases not matched to a gene; V was cut back by 1 base and J by 6 bases. This chain's CDR3 is CATSRADVTGLAEAFF. The CDR3 nucleotides are TGTGCCACCAGCAGAGCCGACGTGACAGGGCTGGCTGAAGCTTTCTTT.

The chain couples TRBV7-8 to TRBJ1-2; no firm D call. Trimming pared 5 bases from V and 4 bases from J, leaving 17 bases between. Germline CDR1 SGHVS, CDR2 FQNEAQ. This CDR3 is built from 15 residues. The chain's CDR3 is CASSAAEGWSYGYTF. The CDR3 nucleotides are TGTGCCAGCAGCGCCGCGGAGGGTTGGAGCTATGGCTACACCTTC.

This chain uses TRBV19 with TRBJ1-2; D not resolved. CDR3 length: 12 amino acids. Germline V CDR1 and CDR2: LNHDA, SQIVND (reference sequence). V was trimmed by 6 bases and J by 7 bases, leaving 12 bases between them. CDR3 residues: CASRGLDFGYTF. CDR3 coding DNA: TGTGCCAGTAGAGGACTGGACTTTGGCTACACCTTC.

CDR3 sequence (DNA): TGTGCCAGTAGTATTCCCGCCGGACCCCTCCACTTT. It translates to CASSIPAGPLHF. J is TRBJ1-6 and V is TRBV19; no clear D gene. Trimming removed 3 bases at V and 12 bases at J, with 9 bases between. The CDR3 runs to 12 residues. Per germline, CDR1 LNHDA and CDR2 SQIVND (reference sequence).

The V gene is TRBV6-1, the J gene TRBJ1-5, with 9 bases fitting TRBD1. The CDR3 totals 18 residues. V was clipped by 4 bases and J by 5 bases; unmatched bases: 15. Germline assignment: CDR1 MNHNS and CDR2 SASEGT. As DNA, the CDR3 is TGTGCCAGCAGTGGGGTCCCGGGACAGGGAACAGGCTATCAGCCCCAGCATTTT. It translates to CASSGVPGQGTGYQPQHF.

The rearrangement links TRBV13 to TRBJ1-4; weak D call: TRBD1 (5 bases). Trimming left V 5 bases short and J 5 bases short, with 15 bases between. Germline CDR1 reads PRHDT; CDR2 reads FYEKMQ (reference sequence). This CDR3 spans 15 amino acids. The CDR3 spells CASSASTALNEKLFF. CDR3 sequence (DNA): TGTGCCAGCAGCGCCTCGACAGCCTTAAATGAAAAACTGTTTTTT.

This clone turned up a few times. The CDR3 region has the DNA TGCAGTGCTAGTGCAGGGCCAAATCAGCCCCAGCATTTT. Translation: CSASAGPNQPQHF. The chain couples TRBV20-1 to TRBJ1-5; tentative D call: TRBD1 (5 bases). The CDR3 runs to 13 residues. From germline, CDR1 is DFQATT and CDR2 SNEGSKA (reference sequence). Trimming pared 3 bases from V and 4 bases from J, leaving 10 bases between.

The chain has TRBV5-1 and TRBJ1-1; possibly TRBD1 for D (5 bases). This CDR3 has 15 amino acids. V was clipped by 4 bases and J by 4 bases, with 17 bases between them. Looked up from germline, CDR1 is SGHRS and CDR2 is YFSETQ. CDR3 nucleotides: TGCGCCAGCAGCCTAACCGGGACTGAAGGCACTGAAGCTTTCTTT. This translates into CASSLTGTEGTEAFF.

The CDR3 here is CASSSLAGDRSGANVLTF. CDR3 bases: TGCGCCAGCAGCTCGCTAGCGGGGGACCGATCTGGGGCCAACGTCCTGACTTTC. The chain is built from TRBV5-1 and TRBJ2-6; 10 bases match TRBD2. V was clipped by 3 bases and J by 1 base; unmatched bases: 7. The CDR3 is 18 amino acids. Germline CDR1 and CDR2: SGHRS and YFSETQ.